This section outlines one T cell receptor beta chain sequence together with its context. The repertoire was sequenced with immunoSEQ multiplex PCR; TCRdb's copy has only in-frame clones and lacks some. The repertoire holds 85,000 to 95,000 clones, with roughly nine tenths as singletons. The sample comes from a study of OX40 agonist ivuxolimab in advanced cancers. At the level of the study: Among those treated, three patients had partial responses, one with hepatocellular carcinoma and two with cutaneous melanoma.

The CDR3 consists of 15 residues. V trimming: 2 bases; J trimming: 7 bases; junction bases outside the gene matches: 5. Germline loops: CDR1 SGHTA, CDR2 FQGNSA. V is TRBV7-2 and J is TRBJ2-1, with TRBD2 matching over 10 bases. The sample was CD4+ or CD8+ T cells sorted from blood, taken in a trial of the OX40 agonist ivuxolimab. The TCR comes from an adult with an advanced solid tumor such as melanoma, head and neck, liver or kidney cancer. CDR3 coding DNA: TGTGCCAGCAGCTTAAGCGGGAGGGCCCAGAATGAGCAGTTCTTC. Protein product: CASSLSGRAQNEQFF. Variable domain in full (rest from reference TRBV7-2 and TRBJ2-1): GAGVSQSPSNKVTEKGKDVELRCDPISGHTALYWYRQSLGQGLEFLIYFQGNSAPDKSGLPSDRFSAERTGGSVSTLTIQRTQQEDSAVYLCASSLSGRAQNEQFFGPGTRLTVL.